The 27 T cell receptor beta chains below come from one sample, sequenced in a study of T cells in Graves' hyperthyroidism and ophthalmopathy. TCR beta CDR3 sequences were amplified from RNA transcripts. The primer set for the first-round RT-PCR of the TCR CDR3 was HTBI. MiXCR was run by TCRdb on the multiplex PCR reads, yielding one entry per CDR3 protein. The table records hundreds of thousands of distinct CDR3 sequences, around 15% of them present only once. Material for sequencing was blood. These receptors all stem from a woman younger than 30 with Graves' ophthalmopathy.

This clonotype has just a few counts. The chain links TRBV4-2 to TRBJ2-3; 11 bases are shared with TRBD2. Trimming removed 0 bases from V and 0 bases from J; junction bases left unmatched: 2. Germline CDR1 reads LGHNA; CDR2 reads YNFKEQ. The CDR3 is 17 residues long. The chain's CDR3 is CASSQDSSGRSTDTQYF. Here the CDR3 DNA reads TGTGCCAGCAGCCAAGACTCTAGCGGGAGGAGCACAGATACGCAGTATTTT.

At least ten counts were recorded for this clonotype. The chain carries TRBV28 and TRBJ2-3; TRBD1 might be the D (6 bases). Per germline, CDR1 MDHEN and CDR2 SYDVKM. This CDR3 region has 14 residues. The V end lost 3 bases, the J end lost 3 bases, and 10 bases lay between the germline ends. CDR3 DNA sequence: TGTGCCAGCAGTTTTCAGGGGATGACAGATACGCAGTATTTT. It translates to CASSFQGMTDTQYF.

This clonotype showed up many times. This rearrangement joins TRBV28 to TRBJ2-3; 12 positions match TRBD2. Per germline, CDR1 MDHEN and CDR2 SYDVKM. After removal of 3 bases from V and 2 bases from J, the junction contained 3 bases not matched to a gene. This CDR3 has 16 amino acids. CDR3 DNA: TGTGCCAGCAGTTTTACTAGCGGGGGGTCCACAGATACGCAGTATTTT. This gives the protein CASSFTSGGSTDTQYF.

The V and J genes are TRBV6-2 or TRBV6-3 and TRBJ2-7; 7 nucleotides agree with TRBD1. Germline CDR1 and CDR2: MNHEY and SVGEGT. J lost 5 bases, V lost 5 bases, and 6 bases had no gene match. This CDR3 spans 13 amino acids. CDR3 region: CASSTYDRDEQYF. The CDR3, as DNA: TGTGCCAGCAGTACCTACGACAGGGACGAGCAGTACTTC.

This clonotype was observed many times. The CDR3: CASSDTGYTEAFF. The CDR3 DNA reads TGTGCCAGCAGTGACACAGGGTACACTGAAGCTTTCTTT. The chain recombines TRBV25-1 with TRBJ1-1; D is possibly TRBD1 (6 bases). The germline V and J ends were trimmed by 3 bases and 3 bases, with 8 bases remaining between them. The V gene's germline CDR1 is MGHDK and CDR2 SYGVNS. The CDR3 extends over 13 amino acids.

A single count supports this clonotype. This clone may be a read error of a much larger clone one base away. The conserved phenylalanine or tryptophan normally closing the CDR3 is absent here, so this likely arose from a read error. This sequence joins TRBV7-9 and TRBJ2-3; 8 bases line up with TRBD2. The germline V gene encodes CDR1 SEHNR and CDR2 FQNEAQ (reference sequence). The CDR3 has 14 residues. With V trimmed by 4 bases and J by 1 base, 1 base remained unmatched. CDR3 in DNA: TGTGCCAGCAGCTCGACTAGCGGCACAGATACGCAGTATCTT. The encoded protein is CASSSTSGTDTQYL.

This clonotype has at least ten counts. V gene TRBV20-1 combines with J gene TRBJ2-7; D may be TRBD2 (5 bases). The CDR3 totals 14 residues. CDR1 is DFQATT and CDR2 is SNEGSKA in the germline V gene (reference sequence). Trimming pared 2 bases from V and 0 bases from J, leaving 11 bases between. CDR3 sequence: CSARQRRSSYEQYF. CDR3 nucleotide sequence: TGCAGTGCTAGACAGCGGCGCAGCTCCTACGAGCAGTACTTC.

Many counts were recorded for this clonotype. This chain links TRBV20-1 with TRBJ1-2; D is possibly TRBD1 (5 bases). The CDR3 length is 13 residues. Germline V lookup: CDR1 DFQATT, CDR2 SNEGSKA (reference sequence). The germline V and J ends were trimmed by 2 bases and 4 bases, with 11 bases remaining between them. DNA of the CDR3: TGCAGTGCTAGACTAGGGACGACCTATGGCTACACCTTC. It specifies CSARLGTTYGYTF.

This clonotype was counted many times. The rearrangement joins TRBV20-1 to TRBJ2-2; D is perhaps TRBD1 (5 bases). The CDR3 consists of 13 residues. Looked up from germline, CDR1 is DFQATT and CDR2 is SNEGSKA (reference sequence). V lost 7 bases and J 7 bases, leaving 16 bases between the germline ends. CDR3 amino acids: CSVGQGVGGELFF. The DNA for the CDR3 is TGCAGTGTGGGGCAAGGAGTAGGCGGGGAGCTGTTTTTT.

This clonotype has ten or more counts. The V and J genes are TRBV20-1 and TRBJ2-5; 11 nucleotides agree with TRBD2. The CDR3 spans 13 residues. The V gene's germline CDR1 is DFQATT and CDR2 SNEGSKA (reference sequence). Trimming removed 5 bases from V and 5 bases from J; junction bases left unmatched: 4. In DNA form, the CDR3 reads TGCAGTGCTTTAGCGGGGGGGCGCGAGACCCAGTACTTC. This gives the protein CSALAGGRETQYF.

The chain uses TRBV6-2 or TRBV6-3 and TRBJ2-5, with 7 bases identical to TRBD2. The V gene end was trimmed by 4 bases and the J gene end by 5 bases; junction bases not matched to a gene: 7. Germline V lookup: CDR1 MNHEY, CDR2 SVGEGT. This CDR3 has 14 amino acids. The CDR3 DNA reads TGTGCCAGCAGTTCGGGACTACCCGCGGAGACCCAGTACTTC. Amino acid sequence: CASSSGLPAETQYF.

This clonotype appeared many times. This chain connects TRBV3-1 to TRBJ2-7; D is unresolved. This CDR3 has 11 residues. The germline CDR1 and CDR2 sequences are LGHDT and YNNKEL (reference sequence). V lost 4 bases and J lost 6, with 7 bases in between. As DNA, the CDR3 is TGTGCCAGCAGCCTAGACGGCGAGCAGTACTTC. It encodes CASSLDGEQYF.

This clonotype was recorded a few times. The chain is built from TRBV6-2 or TRBV6-3 and TRBJ2-7; TRBD2 agrees at 8 bases. The germline V gene has CDR1 MNHEY and CDR2 SVGEGT. V lost 2 bases to trimming and J lost 3 bases; unmatched junction nucleotides: 9. The CDR3 runs to 16 residues. The CDR3 is CASSYVLAGGGYEQYF. The CDR3 DNA reads as TGTGCCAGCAGTTACGTTTTGGCGGGAGGAGGCTACGAGCAGTACTTC.

Many counts were recorded for this clonotype. The V gene is TRBV12-3 or TRBV12-4, the J gene TRBJ2-3; the D is unclear. CDR3 length equals 13 residues. Trimming removed 5 bases from V and 8 bases from J, with 14 bases in between. CDR3 sequence reads: CASSALAGVTQYF. The CDR3 DNA sequence: TGTGCCAGCAGTGCCCTGGCCGGAGTTACGCAGTATTTT.

Note on this clonotype: This sequence may be a read error, since a much larger clone differs from it by one base. The chain combines TRBV12-5 with TRBJ2-3; D remains ambiguous. The CDR3 loop spans 15 amino acids. V lost 3 bases and J 3 bases, leaving 13 bases between the germline ends. The germline V gene encodes CDR1 LGHNT and CDR2 FRNRAP. CDR3: CASGFGLDETDTQYF. DNA for the CDR3: TGTGCTAGTGGTTTCGGCCTGGATGAGACAGATACGCAGTATTTT. The variable domain in full, completed from reference TRBV12-5 and TRBJ2-3, reads DARVTQTPRHKVTEMGQEVTMRCQPILGHNTVFWYRQTMMQGLELLAYFRNRAPLDDSGMPKDRFSAEMPDATLATLKIQPSEPRDSAVYFCASGFGLDETDTQYFGPGTRLTVL.

This clonotype appeared many times. J is TRBJ2-1 and V is TRBV6-1, with 11 bases matching TRBD2. This CDR3 has 19 amino acids. With V trimmed by 5 bases and J by 0 bases, 12 bases remained unmatched. CDR1 is MNHNS, CDR2 SASEGT, per germline. CDR3 DNA: TGTGCCAGCAGTTTGACTAGCGGGGCGCCCATATTCTCCTACAATGAGCAGTTCTTC. This sequence encodes CASSLTSGAPIFSYNEQFF.

This clonotype was seen at least ten times. V gene TRBV7-3 combines with J gene TRBJ2-3; 13 bases agree with TRBD2. This CDR3 spans 16 amino acids. The V and J ends lost 4 bases and 4 bases, in that order; junction bases with no gene match: 5. CDR1 and CDR2 from the germline V gene are SGHTA and FQGTGA. CDR3 sequence (DNA): TGTGCCAGCAGCTCAGGACTAGCGGGAGTCGCAGATACGCAGTATTTT. Its protein is CASSSGLAGVADTQYF.

This clonotype was found many times. The chain recombines TRBV7-2 with TRBJ2-3; 10 bases fit TRBD2. The V gene end was trimmed by 4 bases and the J gene end by 6 bases; junction bases not matched to a gene: 7. Germline loops: CDR1 SGHTA, CDR2 FQGNSA. This CDR3 spans 15 amino acids. In DNA form, the CDR3 reads TGTGCCAGCAGCTCGATAGCGGGAGGAAGGGATACGCAGTATTTT. Encoded protein: CASSSIAGGRDTQYF.

Many counts were recorded for this clonotype. CDR3 DNA: TGTGCCTGGAGTGTCGGGACAGGGGGACAGCCCCAGCATTTT. Protein sequence: CAWSVGTGGQPQHF. The chain employs TRBV30 and TRBJ1-5, with 11 bases lining up with TRBD1. This CDR3 is 14 amino acids long. The V gene's germline CDR1 is GTSNPN and CDR2 SVGIG (reference sequence). The J segment lost 7 bases and the V segment lost 0 bases, leaving 2 bases of the junction unmatched.

Ten or more counts support this clonotype. This chain connects TRBV5-8 to TRBJ2-3, with a tentative D call TRBD2 (6 bases). The CDR3 is 18 residues long. CDR1 and CDR2 from the germline V gene are SGHTS and YDEGEE. Trimming pared 6 bases from V and 2 bases from J, leaving 25 bases between. CDR3 sequence reads: CASTILSTRYNPTDTQYF. Written as DNA, the CDR3 is TGTGCCAGCACCATCCTGTCGACTAGGTACAATCCCACAGATACGCAGTATTTT.

This clonotype was seen ten or more times. The rearrangement uses TRBV13 and TRBJ2-1; D perhaps matches TRBD2 (6 bases). Trimming removed 4 bases at V and 7 bases at J, with 8 bases between. Looked up from germline, CDR1 is PRHDT and CDR2 is FYEKMQ (reference sequence). The CDR3 has 12 residues. CDR3 loop: CASSSSGNEQFF. The DNA of the CDR3 is TGTGCCAGCAGCTCCAGCGGGAATGAGCAGTTCTTC.

Ten or more counts support this clonotype. The chain recombines TRBV6-5 with TRBJ1-5; D may be TRBD1 (5 bases). The CDR3 spans 16 residues. V was shortened by 0 bases and J by 5 bases, with 14 bases between the two germline ends. From germline, CDR1 is MNHEY and CDR2 SVGAGI. In nucleotides, the CDR3 is TGTGCCAGCAGTTACTCGATTGGGGACGGCCATCAGCCCCAGCATTTT. Translating it yields CASSYSIGDGHQPQHF.

There are many counts of this clonotype. The chain carries TRBV6-5 and TRBJ2-3, with unresolved D. Looked up from germline, CDR1 is MNHEY and CDR2 is SVGAGI. V shed 0 bases and J shed 2 bases, with 9 bases lying between them. This CDR3 region has 15 residues. The DNA for the CDR3 is TGTGCCAGCAGTTACTCGGCCAGATCCACAGATACGCAGTATTTT. This translates into CASSYSARSTDTQYF.

The V and J genes are TRBV11-3 and TRBJ1-3; TRBD1 might be the D (5 bases). V shed 6 bases and J shed 3 bases, with 18 bases lying between them. Germline V gene sequence: CDR1 SGHNT, CDR2 YENEEA. CDR3 length: 16 amino acids. CDR3 in DNA: TGTGCCAGCAGTTACTCGGGATTAGGGGTTGGAAACACCATATATTTT. This translates into CASSYSGLGVGNTIYF.

This clonotype was recorded many times. In nucleotides, the CDR3 is TGCGCCAGCAGATTTATAGGCAAAGCTAACTATGGCTACACCTTC. This encodes CASRFIGKANYGYTF. The V call is TRBV5-1, the J call TRBJ1-2, with D hard to call. CDR3 length equals 15 residues. Germline V gives CDR1 SGHRS, CDR2 YFSETQ. Trimming shortened V by 5 bases and J by 0 bases, and 14 bases separated the two germline ends. The variable domain in full, completed from reference TRBV5-1 and TRBJ1-2, reads KAGVTQTPRYLIKTRGQQVTLSCSPISGHRSVSWYQQTPGQGLQFLFEYFSETQRNKGNFPGRFSGRQFSNSRSEMNVSTLELGDSALYLCASRFIGKANYGYTFGSGTRLTVV.

This clonotype was recorded many times. The rearrangement uses TRBV7-9 and TRBJ1-1; 7 positions agree with TRBD1. CDR1 SEHNR and CDR2 FQNEAQ come from the germline V gene (reference sequence). Trimming removed 6 bases from V and 6 bases from J; junction bases left unmatched: 7. This CDR3 spans 13 amino acids. The CDR3 nucleotides are TGTGCCAGCAGATCGACAGGGTTGTCTGAAGCTTTCTTT. It translates to CASRSTGLSEAFF. The entire variable domain, with the rest obtained from reference TRBV7-9 and TRBJ1-1, is as follows: DTGVSQNPRHKITKRGQNVTFRCDPISEHNRLYWYRQTLGQGPEFLTYFQNEAQLEKSRLLSDRFSAERPKGSFSTLEIQRTEQGDSAMYLCASRSTGLSEAFFGQGTRLTVV.

This clonotype appeared many times. The V gene is TRBV7-9, the J gene TRBJ2-1, with D possibly TRBD1 on 5 matching bases. This CDR3 has 19 amino acids. Looked up from germline, CDR1 is SEHNR and CDR2 is FQNEAQ (reference sequence). V was pared by 5 bases and J by 0 bases, with 23 bases between. The CDR3 nucleotides are TGTGCCAGCAGCCGCCCTCACGGCAGGACAAACAGCTCCTACAATGAGCAGTTCTTC. This sequence encodes CASSRPHGRTNSSYNEQFF.